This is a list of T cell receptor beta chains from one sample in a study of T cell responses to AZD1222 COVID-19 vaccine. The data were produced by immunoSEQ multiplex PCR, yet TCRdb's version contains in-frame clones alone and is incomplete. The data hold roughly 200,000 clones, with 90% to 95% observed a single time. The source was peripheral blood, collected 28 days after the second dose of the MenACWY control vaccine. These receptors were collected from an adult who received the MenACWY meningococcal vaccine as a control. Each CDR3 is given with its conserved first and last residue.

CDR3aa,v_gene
CASSPIGRGQVTGELFF,TRBV7-9
CASSRPMPAETQYF,TRBV5-4
CASSQQETQYF,TRBV18
CASSPTGDEQFF,TRBV6-5
CASSLEGGSTDTQYF,TRBV7-8
CARQGALGANVLTF,TRBV2
CASSFGDEETQYF,TRBV5-1
CASSFLGQAVFGYTF,TRBV7-9
CASSLELYGYTF,TRBV5-4
CASSLYQETQYF,TRBV18
CASTKARGAAYNEQFF,TRBV7-9
CASSRTTGNTEAFF,TRBV4-1
CASSEAGLGPQVF,TRBV6-1
CASIPAPGGNSPLHF,TRBV28
CASSQGGSNQPQHF,TRBV3-1/TRBV3-2
CASGLGQNTEAFF,TRBV12-5
CASSLSPYEQYF,TRBV28
CASRLGQQETQYF,TRBV12-3/TRBV12-4
CASADGGRYGYTF,TRBV25-1
CASSQVAAGRQHF,TRBV3-1/TRBV3-2
CASSFGNTDTQYF,TRBV7-9
CATSRDRGQNTGELFF,TRBV15
CASSQVDPVRGYTF,TRBV4-2
CASSRTLVGSEQYF,TRBV11-2
CAGWDRVETQYF,TRBV6-5
CASSPDEANYGYTF,TRBV5-5
CASSQGSGGTTEAFF,TRBV4-1
CASSSWTRPYNEQFF,TRBV19
CASSEATASYGYTF,TRBV6-1
CASSPPGLAGGTDTQYF,TRBV7-2
CASSIFQRNTGELFF,TRBV19
CASSTTWGARTEAFF,TRBV19
CASSPDRGRSNYGYTF,TRBV6-6
CASSPGLGGETQYF,TRBV18
CASRATSGGRLYEQYF,TRBV2
CASFRGVNEKLFF,TRBV12-3/TRBV12-4
CASSPVGAGGNEQFF,TRBV3-1/TRBV3-2